What follows describes a single T cell receptor (beta chain). The data originate from a study of CD8 T cells in Susac syndrome. The RNA, 0.5 to 1 ug, was put through reverse transcription using random hexamers. Each CDR3 protein is one row after TCRdb ran MiXCR on the immunoSEQ multiplex PCR reads. In the table there are around 150,000 distinct CDR3 sequences, around 95% of which are singletons. Trimming left V 4 bases short and J 6 bases short, with 8 bases between. Germline V gene lookup returns CDR1 DFQATT and CDR2 SNEGSKA (reference sequence). The CDR3 length is 11 residues. The gene calls are TRBV20-1 and TRBJ2-3; tentative D call: TRBD2 (6 bases). Sequenced input: CD4+ T cells from PBMCs. The sequence was obtained from a human donor with Susac syndrome. Here the CDR3 DNA reads TGCAGTGCTACCCGGGGGGATACGCAGTATTTT. Residues: CSATRGDTQYF.